The T cell receptor (beta chain) described here comes from a study of CD8 T cells in ankylosing spondylitis. Study-wide results and caveats: Apparently characteristic of ankylosing spondylitis blood was a TCR beta motif (roughly eight highly homologous variants).

CDR1 SGHAT and CDR2 FQNNGV come from the germline V gene. The CDR3 extends over 15 amino acids. V lost 4 bases and J 7 bases, leaving 16 bases between the germline ends. As for this clonotype: What it binds is not known.

TCRdb processed the 5' RACE reads anew with MiXCR; each CDR3 protein has one entry. The sample lists 250,000 or so distinct CDR3 sequences, over 15% occurring once. This receptor was taken from a male donor with ankylosing spondylitis or in good health (not recorded which). The sample consisted of blood, either unsorted or a sorted T cell fraction (not recorded which). V gene TRBV11-2 combines with J gene TRBJ1-4, with D unresolved. CDR3 bases: TGTGCCAGCAGCTCCCGCGAGGGTGAGCCTGAAAAACTGTTTTTT. It translates to CASSSREGEPEKLFF.